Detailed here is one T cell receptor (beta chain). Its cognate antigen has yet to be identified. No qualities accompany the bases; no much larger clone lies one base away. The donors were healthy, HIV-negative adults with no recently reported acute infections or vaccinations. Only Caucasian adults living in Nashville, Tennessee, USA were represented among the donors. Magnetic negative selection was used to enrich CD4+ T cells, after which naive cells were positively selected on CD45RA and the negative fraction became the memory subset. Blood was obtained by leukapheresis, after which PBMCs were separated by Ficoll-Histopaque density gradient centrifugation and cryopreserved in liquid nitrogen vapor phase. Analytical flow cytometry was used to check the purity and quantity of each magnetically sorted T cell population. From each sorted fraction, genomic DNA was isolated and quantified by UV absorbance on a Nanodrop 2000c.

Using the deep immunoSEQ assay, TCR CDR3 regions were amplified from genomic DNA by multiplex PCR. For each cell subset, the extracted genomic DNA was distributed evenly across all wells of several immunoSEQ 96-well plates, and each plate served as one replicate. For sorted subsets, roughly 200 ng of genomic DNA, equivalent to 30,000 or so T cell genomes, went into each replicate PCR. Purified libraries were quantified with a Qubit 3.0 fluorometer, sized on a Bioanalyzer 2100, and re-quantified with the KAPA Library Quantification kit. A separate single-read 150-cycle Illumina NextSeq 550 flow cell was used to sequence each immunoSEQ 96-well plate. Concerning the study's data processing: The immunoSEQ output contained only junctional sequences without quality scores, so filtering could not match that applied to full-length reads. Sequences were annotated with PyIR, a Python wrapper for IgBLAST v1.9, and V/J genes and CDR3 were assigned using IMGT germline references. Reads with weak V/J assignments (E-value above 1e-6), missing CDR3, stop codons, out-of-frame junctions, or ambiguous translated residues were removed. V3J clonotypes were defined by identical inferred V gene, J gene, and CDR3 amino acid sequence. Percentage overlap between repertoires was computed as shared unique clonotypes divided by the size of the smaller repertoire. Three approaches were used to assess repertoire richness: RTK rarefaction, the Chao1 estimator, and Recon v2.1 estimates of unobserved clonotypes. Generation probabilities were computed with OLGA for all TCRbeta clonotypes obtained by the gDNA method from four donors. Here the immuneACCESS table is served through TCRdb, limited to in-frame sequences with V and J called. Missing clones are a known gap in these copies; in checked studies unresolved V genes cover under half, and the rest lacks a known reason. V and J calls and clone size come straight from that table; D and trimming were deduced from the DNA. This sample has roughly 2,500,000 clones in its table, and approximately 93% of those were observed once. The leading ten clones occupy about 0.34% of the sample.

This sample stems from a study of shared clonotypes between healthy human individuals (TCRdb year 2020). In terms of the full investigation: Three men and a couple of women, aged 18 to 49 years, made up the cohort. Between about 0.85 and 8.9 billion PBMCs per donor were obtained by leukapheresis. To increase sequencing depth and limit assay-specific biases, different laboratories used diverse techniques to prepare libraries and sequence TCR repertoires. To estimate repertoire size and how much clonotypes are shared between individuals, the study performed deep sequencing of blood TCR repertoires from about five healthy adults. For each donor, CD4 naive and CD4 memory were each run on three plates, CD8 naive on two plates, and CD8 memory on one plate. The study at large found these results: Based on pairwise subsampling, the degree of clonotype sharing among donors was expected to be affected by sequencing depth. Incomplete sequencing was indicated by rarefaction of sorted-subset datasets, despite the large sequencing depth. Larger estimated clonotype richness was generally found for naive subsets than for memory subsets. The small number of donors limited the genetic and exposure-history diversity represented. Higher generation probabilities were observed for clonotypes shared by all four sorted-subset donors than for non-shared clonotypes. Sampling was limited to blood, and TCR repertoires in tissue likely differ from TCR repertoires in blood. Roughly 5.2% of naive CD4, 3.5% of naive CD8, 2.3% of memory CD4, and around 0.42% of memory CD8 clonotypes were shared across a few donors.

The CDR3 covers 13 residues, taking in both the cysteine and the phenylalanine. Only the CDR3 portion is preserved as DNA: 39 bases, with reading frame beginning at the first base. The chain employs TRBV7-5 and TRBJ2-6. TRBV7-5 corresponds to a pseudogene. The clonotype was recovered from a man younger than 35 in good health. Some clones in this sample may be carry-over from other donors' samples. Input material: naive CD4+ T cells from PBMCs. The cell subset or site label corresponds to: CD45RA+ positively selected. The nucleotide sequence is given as TGTGCCAGAAGACCCCCGAGGGCCAACGTCCTGACTTTC. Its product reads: CARRPPRANVLTF.